The 22 T cell receptor beta chains given below trace back to one sample, sequenced in a study of T cells in localized non-small cell lung cancer. The repertoire was sequenced with immunoSEQ multiplex PCR; TCRdb's copy has only in-frame clones and lacks some. The repertoire has fewer than 15,000 clones, 65% to 85% of them found once; the top ten carry approximately 3.7%. The sequencing used peripheral blood, collected before any cancer treatment. These TCRs come from an older female donor with stage I squamous cell lung carcinoma.

CDR3 residues: CASIAGGGNEQFF. DNA of the CDR3: TGTGCCAGCATAGCGGGGGGTGGTAATGAGCAGTTCTTC. The chain couples TRBV2 to TRBJ2-1; 10 bases agree with TRBD2. This CDR3 comprises 13 residues. Germline trimming cut 7 bases from V and 7 bases from J; bases unmatched to any gene: 4. Germline V gene lookup returns CDR1 SNHLY and CDR2 FYNNEI.

The CDR3 nucleotides read TGCGCCAGCAGCCAACTAGCGGGGGGGCTGGAGACCCAGTACTTC. It yields the protein CASSQLAGGLETQYF. The chain combines TRBV4-3 with TRBJ2-5; TRBD2 matches at 12 bases. Germline-derived CDR1 and CDR2 are LGHNA and YSLEER. J gave up 5 bases and V 2 bases, and 3 bases lay outside the gene matches. CDR3 size: 15 residues.

The CDR3 reads CAWSWSSGNTIYF. Here the CDR3 DNA reads TGTGCCTGGAGCTGGAGCTCTGGAAACACCATATATTTT. This chain connects TRBV30 to TRBJ1-3; D not resolved. V was trimmed by 3 bases and J by 0 bases, leaving 6 bases between them. The germline V gene has CDR1 GTSNPN and CDR2 SVGIG (reference sequence). This CDR3 is 13 amino acids long.

This clone was seen a single time. V is TRBV7-2 and J is TRBJ2-3; TRBD2 matches at 8 bases. The CDR3 has 16 residues. J lost 0 bases, V lost 5 bases, and 7 bases had no gene match. Per germline, CDR1 SGHTA and CDR2 FQGNSA. The CDR3 nucleotides read TGTGCCAGCAGCCCGGGGGGGTCAGTTAGCACAGATACGCAGTATTTT. Its protein is CASSPGGSVSTDTQYF.

This clone occurred once. The chain carries TRBV5-1 and TRBJ2-1; tentative D call: TRBD2 (7 bases). This CDR3 region has 13 residues. In germline, CDR1 is SGHRS, CDR2 YFSETQ. V was trimmed by 4 bases and J by 9 bases, leaving 14 bases between them. Written as DNA, the CDR3 is TGCGCCAGCAGCCGAGCAGGGGAGGGTGAGCAGTTCTTC. This gives the protein CASSRAGEGEQFF.

This clone was picked up a small number of times. The rearrangement joins TRBV12-5 to TRBJ1-2, with TRBD1 as a possible D gene (6 bases). The CDR3 totals 13 residues. Trimming removed 9 bases from V and 4 bases from J, with 15 bases in between. Germline assignment: CDR1 LGHNT and CDR2 FRNRAP. In DNA form, the CDR3 reads TGTGCTAGCGGGACATCGGCAGGCTATGGCTACACCTTC. It yields the protein CASGTSAGYGYTF.

For the CDR3, the DNA is TGTGCCAGCAGCGTAGGGGGGACCCTTCTAACAGATACGCAGTATTTT. It specifies CASSVGGTLLTDTQYF. The chain is built from TRBV9 and TRBJ2-3; D could derive from TRBD1 or TRBD2 (5 bases each). Trimming pared 0 bases from V and 3 bases from J, leaving 14 bases between. This CDR3 is built from 16 residues. Germline V gives CDR1 SGDLS, CDR2 YYNGEE.

CDR3 protein: CASSLVSTAGNTIYF. As DNA, the CDR3 is TGTGCCAGCAGCTTAGTGTCGACAGCTGGAAACACCATATATTTT. This chain connects TRBV7-2 to TRBJ1-3; a possible D gene is TRBD1 (5 bases). CDR1 is SGHTA and CDR2 is FQGNSA in the germline V gene. CDR3 length: 15 residues. The V end lost 1 base, the J end lost 2 bases, and 9 bases lay between the germline ends.

The V gene is TRBV5-1, the J gene TRBJ1-1; tentative D call: TRBD1 (5 bases). With 0 bases removed from V and 1 base from J, the gap between germline ends came to 7 bases. This CDR3 is built from 14 residues. In germline, CDR1 is SGHRS, CDR2 YFSETQ. CDR3 sequence reads: CASSLDGQNTEAFF. The CDR3 DNA reads TGCGCCAGCAGCTTGGATGGACAGAACACTGAAGCTTTCTTT.

V gene TRBV11-3 combines with J gene TRBJ2-3, with 9 bases lining up with TRBD2. Per germline, CDR1 SGHNT and CDR2 YENEEA. The CDR3 runs to 17 residues. Trimming at V came to 6 bases and at J to 0 bases, leaving 10 bases not matched to a gene. CDR3: CASSPRSGGTSTDTQYF. The CDR3 bases are TGTGCCAGCAGTCCCAGGAGCGGGGGGACTAGCACAGATACGCAGTATTTT.

V usage is TRBV14 and J usage is TRBJ2-1; unclear D gene. Between the trimmed V and J ends, which lost 4 bases and 8 bases, there was a span of 15 bases. This CDR3 comprises 14 residues. Germline CDR1 is SGHDN and CDR2 is FVKESK. CDR3 residues: CASSPHGQFYEQFF. The DNA of the CDR3 is TGTGCCAGCAGCCCCCATGGGCAGTTCTATGAGCAGTTCTTC.

The chain employs TRBV5-1 and TRBJ2-1; D gene uncertain. The length of the CDR3 is 15 residues. Germline CDR1 and CDR2: SGHRS and YFSETQ. V lost 0 bases and J lost 0, with 7 bases in between. CDR3: CASSLEHLSYNEQFF. Written as DNA, the CDR3 is TGCGCCAGCAGCTTGGAACACCTCTCCTACAATGAGCAGTTCTTC.

V and J are TRBV6-6 and TRBJ1-2; 8 nucleotides line up with TRBD1. Germline V gene lookup returns CDR1 MNHNY and CDR2 SVGAGI (reference sequence). The junction had 3 bases not matched to a gene; V was cut back by 2 bases and J by 4 bases. This CDR3 spans 14 amino acids. As DNA, the CDR3 is TGTGCCAGCAGTTACGCAGGGACAGGCTATGGCTACACCTTC. It specifies CASSYAGTGYGYTF.

This chain joins TRBV10-1 and TRBJ2-1, with TRBD1 identical over 9 bases. The germline gives CDR1 WNHNN, CDR2 SYGVQD (reference sequence). This CDR3 spans 16 amino acids. Trimming cost V 2 bases and J 8 bases; bases outside gene matches: 10. The CDR3 nucleotides are TGCGCCAGCAGTGAGGCTCGAACAGGGGGCTCGGATGAGCAGTTCTTC. Translated: CASSEARTGGSDEQFF.

CDR3: CASSLAGREDEQYF. The CDR3, as DNA: TGTGCCAGCAGCTTAGCAGGCAGGGAGGACGAGCAGTACTTC. This chain connects TRBV7-2 to TRBJ2-7; a possible D gene is TRBD2 (6 bases). V lost 0 bases to trimming and J lost 5 bases, with 11 bases between them. The CDR3 contains 14 residues. Germline CDR1 and CDR2: SGHTA and FQGNSA.

This clone appeared a few times. The chain links TRBV27 to TRBJ1-6; possibly TRBD1 for D (6 bases). Trimming took 6 bases from V and 10 from J, leaving 19 bases between them. The CDR3 has 15 residues. Germline values: CDR1 MNHEY, CDR2 SMNVEV (reference sequence). The CDR3 bases are TGTGCCAGCAGCCCAGGGGCAGGGCATTTGTCACCCCTCCACTTT. Amino acid sequence: CASSPGAGHLSPLHF.

The CDR3 region is CASSQEGSDNGPYEQYF. DNA for the CDR3: TGTGCCAGCAGCCAAGAGGGGTCAGATAACGGCCCCTACGAGCAGTACTTC. This chain links TRBV4-2 with TRBJ2-7; D remains ambiguous. Germline CDR1 is LGHNA and CDR2 is YNFKEQ. Trimming took off 0 bases at V and 2 bases at J, with 17 bases between the two ends. The CDR3 is 17 amino acids.

This clone was observed once. This chain uses TRBV7-2 with TRBJ2-3; 11 bases are a match to TRBD2. Looked up from germline, CDR1 is SGHTA and CDR2 is FQGNSA. The CDR3 extends over 15 amino acids. The junction had 6 bases not matched to a gene; V was cut back by 8 bases and J by 2 bases. CDR3 sequence: CASGLAGGPTDTQYF. The CDR3 DNA is TGTGCCAGCGGTTTAGCGGGGGGGCCCACAGATACGCAGTATTTT.

The V call is TRBV7-9, the J call TRBJ1-6; 10 nucleotides line up with TRBD1. The CDR3 has 16 residues. The V and J ends lost 5 bases and 9 bases, in that order; junction bases with no gene match: 10. CDR1 and CDR2 from the germline V gene are SEHNR and FQNEAQ (reference sequence). CDR3 amino acids: CASSVSTGTGVSPLHF. The CDR3 nucleotides read TGTGCCAGCAGCGTTTCAACCGGGACAGGGGTTTCACCCCTCCACTTT.

This clone has more than one count but fewer than ten. This chain links TRBV7-9 with TRBJ1-1, with D possibly TRBD1 on 6 matching bases. This CDR3 comprises 14 residues. V was clipped by 1 base and J by 2 bases, with 8 bases between them. Germline assignment: CDR1 SEHNR and CDR2 FQNEAQ (reference sequence). CDR3 in DNA: TGTGCCAGCAGCTTAGAAGGGGGAAACACTGAAGCTTTCTTT. It translates to CASSLEGGNTEAFF.

This clone has a handful of counts. The chain employs TRBV7-2 and TRBJ2-2; no firm D call. V gave up 1 base and J gave up 6 bases, with 9 bases separating them. The CDR3 has 14 amino acids. CDR1 and CDR2 (germline): SGHTA, FQGNSA. The CDR3 DNA sequence: TGTGCCAGCAGCTTAGAAAGGCGCGCCGGGGAGCTGTTTTTT. Protein sequence: CASSLERRAGELFF.

This sequence joins TRBV7-9 and TRBJ2-7, with a possible D match to TRBD1 (5 bases). The germline V gene has CDR1 SEHNR and CDR2 FQNEAQ (reference sequence). The CDR3 has 13 amino acids. The germline V and J ends were trimmed by 3 bases and 5 bases, with 11 bases remaining between them. The CDR3 DNA reads as TGTGCCAGCAGCTTGCAGGGAAGGGACGAGCAGTACTTC. Residues: CASSLQGRDEQYF.